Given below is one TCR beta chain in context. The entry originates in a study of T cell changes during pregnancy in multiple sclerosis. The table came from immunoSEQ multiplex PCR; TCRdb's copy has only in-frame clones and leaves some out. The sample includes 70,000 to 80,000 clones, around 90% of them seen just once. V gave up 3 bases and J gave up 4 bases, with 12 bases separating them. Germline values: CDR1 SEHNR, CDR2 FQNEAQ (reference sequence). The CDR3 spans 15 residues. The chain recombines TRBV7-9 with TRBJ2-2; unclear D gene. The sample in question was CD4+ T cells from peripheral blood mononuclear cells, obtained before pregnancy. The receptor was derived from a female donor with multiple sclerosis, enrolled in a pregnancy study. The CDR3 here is CASSFGFLGTGELFF. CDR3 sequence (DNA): TGTGCCAGCAGCTTCGGGTTTTTGGGCACCGGGGAGCTGTTTTTT.